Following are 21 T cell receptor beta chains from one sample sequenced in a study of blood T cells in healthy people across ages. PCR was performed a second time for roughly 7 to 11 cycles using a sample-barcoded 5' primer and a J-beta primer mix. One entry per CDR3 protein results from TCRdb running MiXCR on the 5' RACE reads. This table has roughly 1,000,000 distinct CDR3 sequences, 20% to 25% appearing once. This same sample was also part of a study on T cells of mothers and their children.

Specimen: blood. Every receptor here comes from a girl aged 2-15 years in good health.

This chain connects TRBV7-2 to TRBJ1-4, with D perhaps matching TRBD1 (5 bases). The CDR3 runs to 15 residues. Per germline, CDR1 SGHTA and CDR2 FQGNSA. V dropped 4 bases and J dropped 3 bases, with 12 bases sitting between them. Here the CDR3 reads CASSSSGVANEKLFF. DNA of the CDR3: TGTGCCAGCAGCTCCTCGGGGGTGGCTAATGAAAAACTGTTTTTT. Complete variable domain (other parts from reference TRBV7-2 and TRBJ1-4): GAGVSQSPSNKVTEKGKDVELRCDPISGHTALYWYRQSLGQGLEFLIYFQGNSAPDKSGLPSDRFSAERTGGSVSTLTIQRTQQEDSAVYLCASSSSGVANEKLFFGSGTQLSVL.

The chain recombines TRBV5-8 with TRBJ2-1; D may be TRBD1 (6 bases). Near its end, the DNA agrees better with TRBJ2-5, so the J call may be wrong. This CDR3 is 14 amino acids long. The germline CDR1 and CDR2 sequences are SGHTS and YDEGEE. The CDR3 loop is CASGGRGYLETQYF. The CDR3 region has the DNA TGTGCCAGCGGAGGCAGGGGCTATCTAGAGACCCAGTACTTC.

The chain's CDR3 is CASSQVASGYNEQFF. The CDR3 bases are TGTGCCAGCAGCCAGGTGGCTAGCGGTTACAATGAGCAGTTCTTC. The chain has TRBV7-2 and TRBJ2-1; 7 bases line up with TRBD2. The J segment lost 4 bases and the V segment lost 5 bases, leaving 8 bases of the junction unmatched. Germline values: CDR1 SGHTA, CDR2 FQGNSA. The CDR3 runs 15 residues.

CDR3 sequence reads: CASVLRSAGELFF. The DNA for the CDR3 is TGTGCCAGTGTTCTAAGATCCGCCGGGGAGCTGTTTTTT. J is TRBJ2-2 and V is TRBV6-7; no reliable D call. TRBV6-7 is reported as an ORF; its role is uncertain. CDR3 length: 13 residues. Trimming shortened V by 9 bases and J by 6 bases, and 14 bases separated the two germline ends.

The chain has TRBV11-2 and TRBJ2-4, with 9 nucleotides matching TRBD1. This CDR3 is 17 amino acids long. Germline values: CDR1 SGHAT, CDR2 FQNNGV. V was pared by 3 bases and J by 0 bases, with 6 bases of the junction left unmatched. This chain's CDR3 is CASSLQLGQGAKNIQYF. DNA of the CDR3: TGTGCCAGCAGCTTGCAGTTGGGACAGGGAGCCAAAAACATTCAGTACTTC. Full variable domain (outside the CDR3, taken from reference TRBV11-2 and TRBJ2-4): EAGVAQSPRYKIIEKRQSVAFWCNPISGHATLYWYQQILGQGPKLLIQFQNNGVVDDSQLPKDRFSAERLKGVDSTLKIQPAKLEDSAVYLCASSLQLGQGAKNIQYFGAGTRLSVL.

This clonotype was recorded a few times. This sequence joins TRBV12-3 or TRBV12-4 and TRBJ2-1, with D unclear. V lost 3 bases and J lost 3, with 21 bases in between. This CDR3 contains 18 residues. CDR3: CASSFGIRRSTDYNEQFF. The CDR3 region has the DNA TGTGCCAGCAGTTTTGGTATTCGTCGGAGTACCGACTACAATGAGCAGTTCTTC.

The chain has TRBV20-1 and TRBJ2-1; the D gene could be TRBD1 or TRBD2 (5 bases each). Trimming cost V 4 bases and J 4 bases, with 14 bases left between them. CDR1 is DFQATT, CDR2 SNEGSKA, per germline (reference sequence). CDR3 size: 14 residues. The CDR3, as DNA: TGCAGTGCTAATACATGGAGGACATACAATGAGCAGTTCTTC. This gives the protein CSANTWRTYNEQFF.

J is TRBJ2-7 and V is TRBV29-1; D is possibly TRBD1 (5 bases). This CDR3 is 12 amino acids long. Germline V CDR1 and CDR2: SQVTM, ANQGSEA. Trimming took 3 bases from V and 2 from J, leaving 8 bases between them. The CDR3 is CSVEDTPYEQYF. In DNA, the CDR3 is TGCAGCGTTGAGGACACCCCCTACGAGCAGTACTTC.

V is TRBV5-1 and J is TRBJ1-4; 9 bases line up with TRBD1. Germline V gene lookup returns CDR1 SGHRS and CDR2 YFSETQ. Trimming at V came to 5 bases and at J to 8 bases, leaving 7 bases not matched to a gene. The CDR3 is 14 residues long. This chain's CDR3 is CASRPGTGREKLFF. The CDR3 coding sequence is TGCGCCAGCAGGCCCGGGACAGGGCGAGAAAAACTGTTTTTT.

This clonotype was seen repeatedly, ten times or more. The CDR3 protein is CASSYSGLAGVEEQFF. In nucleotides, the CDR3 is TGTGCCAGCAGTTACTCAGGGCTAGCGGGAGTTGAGGAGCAGTTCTTC. The chain has TRBV6-6 and TRBJ2-1; 10 bases line up with TRBD2. This CDR3 spans 16 amino acids. Losses at the gene ends were 0 bases for V and 10 bases for J; bases not matched to a gene: 9. The germline V gene has CDR1 MNHNY and CDR2 SVGAGI (reference sequence).

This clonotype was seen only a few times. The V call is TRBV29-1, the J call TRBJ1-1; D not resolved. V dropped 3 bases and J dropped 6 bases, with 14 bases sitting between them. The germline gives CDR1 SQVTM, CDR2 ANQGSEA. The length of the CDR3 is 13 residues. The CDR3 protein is CSVDATGSPEAFF. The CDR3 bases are TGCAGCGTTGATGCCACCGGGAGCCCTGAAGCTTTCTTT.

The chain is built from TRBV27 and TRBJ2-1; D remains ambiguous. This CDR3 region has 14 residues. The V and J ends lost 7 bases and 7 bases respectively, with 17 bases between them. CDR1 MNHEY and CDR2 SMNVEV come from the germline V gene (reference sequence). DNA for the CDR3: TGTGCCAGCACCGCGACTTTGACGGCGAATGAGCAGTTCTTC. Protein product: CASTATLTANEQFF.

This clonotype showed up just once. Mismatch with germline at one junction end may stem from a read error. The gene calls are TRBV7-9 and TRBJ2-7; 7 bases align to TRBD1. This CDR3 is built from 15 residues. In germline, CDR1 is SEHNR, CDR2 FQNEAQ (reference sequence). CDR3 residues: CASSLVPGQIYERYF. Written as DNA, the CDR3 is TGTGCCAGCAGCTTAGTACCGGGACAGATATACGAGCGGTACTTC.

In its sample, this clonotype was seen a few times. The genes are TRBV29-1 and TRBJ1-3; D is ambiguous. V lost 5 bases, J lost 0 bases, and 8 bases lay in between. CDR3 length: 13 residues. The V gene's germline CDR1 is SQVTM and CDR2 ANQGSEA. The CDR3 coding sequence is TGCAGCGTTCCGGGATTCTCTGGAAACACCATATATTTT. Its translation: CSVPGFSGNTIYF.

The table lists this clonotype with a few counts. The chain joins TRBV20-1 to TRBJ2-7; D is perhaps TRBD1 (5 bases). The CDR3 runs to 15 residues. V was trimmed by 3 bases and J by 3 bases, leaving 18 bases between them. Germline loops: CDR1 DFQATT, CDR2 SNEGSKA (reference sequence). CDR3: CSAREIRDSFYEQYF. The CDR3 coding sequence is TGCAGTGCTAGGGAGATCCGAGACAGTTTCTACGAGCAGTACTTC.

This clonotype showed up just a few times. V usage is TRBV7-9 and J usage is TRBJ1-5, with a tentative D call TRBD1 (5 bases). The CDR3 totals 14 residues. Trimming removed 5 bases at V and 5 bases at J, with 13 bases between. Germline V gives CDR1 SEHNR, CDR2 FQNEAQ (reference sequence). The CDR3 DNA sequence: TGTGCCAGCAGCCTACACGGGGGTGATCAGCCCCAGCATTTT. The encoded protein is CASSLHGGDQPQHF.

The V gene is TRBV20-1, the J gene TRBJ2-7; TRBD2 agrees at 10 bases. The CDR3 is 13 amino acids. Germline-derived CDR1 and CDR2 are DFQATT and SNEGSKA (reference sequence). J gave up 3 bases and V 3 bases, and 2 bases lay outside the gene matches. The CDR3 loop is CSARGLANYEQYF. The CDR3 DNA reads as TGCAGTGCTAGGGGACTAGCGAACTACGAGCAGTACTTC.

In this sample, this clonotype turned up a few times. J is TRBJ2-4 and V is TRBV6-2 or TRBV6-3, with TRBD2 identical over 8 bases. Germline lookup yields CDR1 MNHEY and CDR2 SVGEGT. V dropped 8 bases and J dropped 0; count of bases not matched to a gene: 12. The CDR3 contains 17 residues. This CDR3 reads CASQLAGLKGAKNIQYF. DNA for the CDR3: TGTGCCAGCCAGTTAGCGGGACTAAAGGGAGCCAAAAACATTCAGTACTTC.

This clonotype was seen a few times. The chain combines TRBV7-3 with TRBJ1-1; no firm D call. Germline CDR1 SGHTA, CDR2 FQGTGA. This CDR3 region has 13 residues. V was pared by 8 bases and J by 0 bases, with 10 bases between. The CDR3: CASGLGMNTEAFF. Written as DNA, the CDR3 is TGTGCCAGCGGACTAGGCATGAACACTGAAGCTTTCTTT.

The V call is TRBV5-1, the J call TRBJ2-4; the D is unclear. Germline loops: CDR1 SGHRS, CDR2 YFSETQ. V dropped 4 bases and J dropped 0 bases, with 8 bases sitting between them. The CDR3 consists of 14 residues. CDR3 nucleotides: TGCGCCAGCAGCCCATTGACAGCCAAAAACATTCAGTACTTC. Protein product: CASSPLTAKNIQYF.

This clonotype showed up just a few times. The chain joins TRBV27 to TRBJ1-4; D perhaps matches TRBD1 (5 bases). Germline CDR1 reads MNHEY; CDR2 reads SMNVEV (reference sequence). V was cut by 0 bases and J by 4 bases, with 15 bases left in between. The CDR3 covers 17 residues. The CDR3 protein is CASSLSISSGYNEKLFF. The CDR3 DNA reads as TGTGCCAGCAGTTTATCGATTTCCTCAGGGTATAATGAAAAACTGTTTTTT.